This T cell receptor (beta chain) was identified in a study of cytotoxic CD8 clonotypes in ibrutinib-treated CLL. Sequencing was performed with immunoSEQ multiplex PCR; in TCRdb, only in-frame clones are kept and a portion is missing. The sample holds tens of thousands of clones, 70% to 90% seen once. This clone was detected only a few times. The CDR3 has 19 amino acids. After removal of 3 bases from V and 2 bases from J, the junction contained 12 bases not matched to a gene. CDR1 and CDR2 from the germline V gene are SGHTA and FQGTGA. This material consisted of PBMCs, taken after 24 months of ibrutinib treatment. This sequence joins TRBV7-3 and TRBJ2-1, with 11 positions matching TRBD2. This sequence originates from a human donor with chronic lymphocytic leukemia. DNA of the CDR3: TGTGCCAGCAGCTTCTTTAGCCCGCTTAGCGGGAGGGCCTACAATGAGCAGTTCTTC. It is translated as CASSFFSPLSGRAYNEQFF.